These T cell receptor beta chains were read from a single sample in a study of beta chain features in type 1 diabetes. This table comes from immunoSEQ multiplex PCR, and its TCRdb copy is limited to in-frame clones, with some not included. The data hold roughly 150,000 clones, with approximately 8.1% observed a single time. The sequenced material came from central memory CD4+ T cells from blood. Receptors originate from a man aged 18 to 29 with type 1 diabetes. Both conserved end residues are part of each CDR3. The D gene is left open where the match is weak. Only some rows state a clone size, as once, few, many or a class for expanded clones.

V gene	D gene	J gene	clone size	CDR3 protein	CDR3 DNA
TRBV9	NA	TRBJ1-3	few	CASSGGVHTIYF	TGTGCCAGCAGTGGAGGGGTGCACACCATATATTTT
TRBV2	NA	TRBJ1-1	NA	CASSESAGGAFF	TGTGCCAGCAGTGAGTCGGCGGGGGGAGCTTTCTTT
TRBV5-4	TRBD1	TRBJ2-3	few	CASSGGQGADTQYF	TGTGCCAGCAGCGGTGGACAGGGGGCAGATACGCAGTATTTT
TRBV5-1	TRBD2	TRBJ2-5	few	CASSSTGGQETQYF	TGCGCCAGCAGCTCGACGGGGGGGCAAGAGACCCAGTACTTC
TRBV21-1	NA	TRBJ2-1	few	CASSKSGSGSYNEQFF	TGTGCCAGCAGCAAATCGGGTAGCGGGTCCTACAATGAGCAGTTCTTC
TRBV4-3	TRBD2	TRBJ2-3	few	CASSQEWRGITDTQYF	TGCGCCAGCAGCCAAGAATGGCGGGGGATCACAGATACGCAGTATTTT
TRBV9	NA	TRBJ2-1	NA	CASSVVAGGQPYNEQFF	TGTGCCAGCAGCGTAGTGGCCGGAGGACAGCCTTACAATGAGCAGTTCTTC
TRBV10-3	TRBD1	TRBJ2-7	few	CAIRGQFTEQYF	TGTGCCATCAGGGGACAGTTTACCGAGCAGTACTTC
TRBV2	TRBD1	TRBJ2-7	NA	CASSQGTGPYEQYF	TGTGCCAGCAGTCAGGGGACAGGGCCCTACGAGCAGTACTTC
TRBV7-9	TRBD2	TRBJ2-1	NA	CASSFRGASGVNNEQFF	TGTGCCAGCAGCTTCCGAGGGGCTAGCGGGGTGAACAATGAGCAGTTCTTC
TRBV11-2	TRBD2	TRBJ2-3	many	CASSLLAGLDTQYF	TGTGCCAGCAGCTTACTAGCGGGGTTAGATACGCAGTATTTT
TRBV2	NA	TRBJ2-7	NA	CASKDRPLGEQYF	TGTGCCAGCAAAGACAGGCCCTTGGGCGAGCAGTACTTC
TRBV10-1	NA	TRBJ2-4	NA	CASSVGGAKNIQYF	TGCGCCAGCAGTGTAGGGGGAGCCAAAAACATTCAGTACTTC
TRBV6-5	NA	TRBJ2-7	few	CASRIAGTAYEQYF	TGTGCCAGCAGGATTGCGGGGACGGCCTACGAGCAGTACTTC
TRBV9	NA	TRBJ2-5	NA	CASSVGPGEETQYF	TGTGCCAGCAGCGTAGGTCCGGGTGAAGAGACCCAGTACTTC
TRBV13	NA	TRBJ1-4	few	CASSSGHRVQDEKLFF	TGTGCCAGCAGCTCGGGACACAGGGTGCAGGATGAAAAACTGTTTTTT
TRBV30	NA	TRBJ2-7	NA	CAGLPPDTREQYF	TGTGCCGGCCTCCCCCCGGACACCCGCGAGCAGTACTTC
TRBV29-1	NA	TRBJ1-1	NA	CSVTENTEAFF	TGCAGCGTTACAGAGAACACTGAAGCTTTCTTT
TRBV7-8	NA	TRBJ1-1	few	CASSLEWGQGTEAFF	TGTGCCAGCAGCTTAGAGTGGGGCCAGGGGACTGAAGCTTTCTTT
TRBV28	TRBD1	TRBJ1-4	NA	CASSQTGYNEKLFF	TGTGCCAGTAGCCAGACAGGGTATAATGAAAAACTGTTTTTT
TRBV18	NA	TRBJ2-7	few	CASFDRPNYEQYF	TGTGCCAGCTTCGACAGGCCTAACTACGAGCAGTACTTC
TRBV5-6	NA	TRBJ2-2	many	CASSLGQVNTGELFF	TGTGCCAGCAGCTTGGGACAGGTGAACACCGGGGAGCTGTTTTTT
TRBV7-2	TRBD2	TRBJ2-3	few	CASSLTSGSRDTQYF	TGTGCCAGCAGCTTAACTAGCGGGAGCAGAGATACGCAGTATTTT
TRBV20-1	NA	TRBJ2-7	few	CSARGYPEQYF	TGCAGTGCTAGAGGCTACCCCGAGCAGTACTTC
TRBV27	NA	TRBJ1-6	NA	CASSRGGPSSYNSPLHF	TGTGCCAGCAGTCGAGGAGGGCCGAGCTCCTATAATTCACCCCTCCACTTT
TRBV28	NA	TRBJ1-5	NA	CASSSGWQPQHF	TGTGCCAGCAGTTCCGGGTGGCAGCCCCAGCATTTT